This record covers a single T cell receptor (beta chain). CDR1 is SNHLY and CDR2 is FYNNEI in the germline V gene. V lost 6 bases and J 7 bases, leaving 18 bases between the germline ends. This CDR3 is 14 amino acids long. The donors, healthy adults who were HIV-negative, had experienced no recent acute infections or vaccinations. This specimen comes from a study of shared clonotypes between healthy human individuals. At the level of the study: A couple of women and a few men aged 18 to 49 served as donors.

Researchers sequenced unsorted PBMC DNA using ten immunoSEQ deep assay plates. In the authors' methods: Quality scores were absent from the junction-only immunoSEQ sequences, so filtering differed. Sequencing used immunoSEQ multiplex PCR; TCRdb keeps in-frame clones, though not all of them. V, J and clone size reflect that table, while D and trimming were determined from the DNA. Among some 510,000 clones, 70% to 80% were seen once, and the ten largest hold 13%. The V gene is TRBV2, the J gene TRBJ1-2; the D is unclear. Material: PBMCs. The sequence derives from a woman aged 40 to 55 in good health. Some clones in this sample may be carry-over from other donors' samples. The CDR3 loop reads CASSDGRTKRGYTF. CDR3 nucleotides: TGTGCCAGCAGCGATGGACGTACTAAACGTGGCTACACCTTC.